A single T cell receptor (beta chain) is shown here with its context. This clonotype was found a few times. Its cognate antigen has yet to be identified. Base qualities are not provided; no much larger clone lies one nucleotide away. The data are from a study of T cells in Graves' hyperthyroidism and ophthalmopathy (dated by TCRdb to the late 2010s). For the study in its entirety: Peripheral blood was sampled at the time of initial diagnosis, prior to any treatment. To identify distinguishing TCR V-J signatures, a discovery cohort of 90 to 100 patients was used, comprising fewer than 45 with Graves' ophthalmopathy and under 60 with stable Graves' hyperthyroidism. An independent validation cohort of about 20 hyperthyroidism patients and some 15 patients who later progressed to ophthalmopathy tested prospective prediction of ophthalmopathy. The 100 discovery patients were divided at random into training and test sets in a 7:3 ratio. Thyroid tissue and blood T-cell repertoires from roughly 6 Graves' hyperthyroidism patients were also compared in the study. After blood sampling, hyperthyroidism patients were treated with methimazole at a starting dose of 30 mg daily, and ophthalmopathy patients were treated with high-dose intravenous methylprednisolone. The paper describes TCR Vbeta CDR3 sequencing of 130 to 150 peripheral blood samples, made up of approximately 40 ophthalmopathy patients, approximately 76 hyperthyroidism patients and some 17 progressor patients.

Study-wide findings and limitations: During validation, the model predicted progression to ophthalmopathy a median of around 7 months ahead of onset, with approximately 71% sensitivity and roughly 75% specificity. A 13 V-J signature model separated ophthalmopathy from stable hyperthyroidism, with 87.88% sensitivity and about 81% specificity in cross-validation and 80%/75% in testing. Blood samples also contained most of the expanded thyroid clonotypes (frequency above 0.001), which suggests that blood repertoires may reflect thyroid immune responses. No statistical method was used to fix the sample size in advance, and group allocation was not hidden from the investigators.

The TCR beta CDR3 regions were amplified from the RNA transcripts. For the first round of RT-PCR on the TCR CDR3, the HTBI primer set was used together with the Qiagen OneStep RT-PCR kit. The libraries were constructed in a second round of multiplex PCR and then size-selected and purified. Sequencing of the libraries was done on an Illumina HiSeq2000 using paired-end 100 bp reads. The paper's processing steps were these. SOAPnuke was used to process the raw data, throwing out any read that contained adapters or uncalled bases, had a mean Phred below 15, or lacked an exact constant-primer or identifier match. COPE v1.2.5 was used to merge high-quality paired reads, and clonotypes were defined as unique nucleotide sequences. MiTCR v1.1 was used to align the clonotypes against IMGT TRBV, TRBD and TRBJ reference segments. The analysis included only V-J combinations with a frequency above 0.0001, which together covered 99% to 99.2% of the repertoires. The TCS score was defined as F50 (clonal expansion) divided by E x V (chaos), with BLOSUM62-based TCRdist calculated between CDR3 peptides within each V-J. Welch's t-statistics and random forest reduced around 510 V-J features to 10 to 15, which were used in a naive Bayes classifier (R e1071). The raw public reads went through TCRdb reprocessing: fastp at Q25, MiXCR clone calling, in-frame beta chains kept. All rows with the same CDR3 protein become a single entry with the most common DNA and genes. What appears here as the V and J calls and clone size reflects TCRdb's work, not the paper's. The sample yields 300,000 to 400,000 distinct CDR3 sequences; about 18% were counted once. The biggest ten clones account for around 40% of the sample.

Moderately to severely active disease, a Clinical Activity Score of at least 3, a NOSPECS grade of at least 4, and a duration under 3 months were present in ophthalmopathy patients. Patients with uncontrolled infections, other autoimmune diseases, pregnancy or lactation were excluded. Diagnoses were based on clinical symptoms, serum thyroxine and TRAb, thyroid ultrasound and orbital computed tomography. PBMCs were separated from 7.5 to 10 ml of fresh peripheral blood using Ficoll-Paque density gradient centrifugation. Total RNA was extracted with Trizol reagent, and quality was checked on an Agilent 2100 Bioanalyzer. V loses 3 bases, J loses 5 bases, and the germline ends lie 15 bases apart. The germline V gene (reference sequence) supplies CDR1 SGHNT and CDR2 YYREEE. The CDR3, cysteine through phenylalanine, is 15 amino acids long. CDR3 DNA only is kept here, 45 bases in frame from base 1.

This clonotype was obtained from a man aged 18 to 29 with Graves' ophthalmopathy. The rearrangement combines TRBV5-4 with TRBJ2-1, with the D segment identity uncertain. What was sequenced was blood. The sequenced DNA is TGTGCCAGCAGCTCCAGAAGCCGGACGGACAATGAGCAGTTCTTC. The encoded protein is CASSSRSRTDNEQFF.